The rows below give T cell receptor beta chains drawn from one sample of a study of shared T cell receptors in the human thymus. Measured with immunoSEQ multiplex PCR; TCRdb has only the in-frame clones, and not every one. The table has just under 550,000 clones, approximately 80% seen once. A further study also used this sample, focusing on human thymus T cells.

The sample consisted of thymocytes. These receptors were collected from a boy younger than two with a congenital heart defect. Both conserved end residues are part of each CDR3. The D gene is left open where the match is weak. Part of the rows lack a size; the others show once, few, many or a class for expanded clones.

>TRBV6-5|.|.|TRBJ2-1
TGTGCCAGCAGTTACTCGGCGGACAATGAGCAGTTCTTC
CASSYSADNEQFF
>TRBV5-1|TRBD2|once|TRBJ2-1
TGCGCCAGCAACCCGACTAGCTTGGACAATGAGCAGTTCTTC
CASNPTSLDNEQFF
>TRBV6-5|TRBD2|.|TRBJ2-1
TGTGCCAGCAGTTACTCGAGGCGGGAGGGGTACAATGAGCAGTTCTTC
CASSYSRREGYNEQFF
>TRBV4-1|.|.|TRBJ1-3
TGCGCCAGCGGGGGGGGGAGAGCTGGAAACACCATATATTTT
CASGGGRAGNTIYF
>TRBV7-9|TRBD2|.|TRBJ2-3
TGTGCCAGCAGCTCTGGGCGGGAGGGGAGCACAGATACGCAGTATTTT
CASSSGREGSTDTQYF
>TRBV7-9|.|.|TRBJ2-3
TGTGCCAGCAGCTATCTCCCTCGCGGGAGCACAGATACGCAGTATTTT
CASSYLPRGSTDTQYF
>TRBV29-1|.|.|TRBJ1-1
TGCAGCACCGAGGGTGAGACACTGAACACTGAAGCTTTCTTT
CSTEGETLNTEAFF
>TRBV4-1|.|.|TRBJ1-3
TGCGCCAGCAGCCCCCTCATGAGCTCTGGAAACACCATATATTTT
CASSPLMSSGNTIYF
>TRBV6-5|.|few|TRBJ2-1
TGTGCCAGCAATGGGCGATTGAACAATGAGCAGTTCTTC
CASNGRLNNEQFF
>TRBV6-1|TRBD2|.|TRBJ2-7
TGTGCCAGCAGTGAATGTGGGAGGGACGGAACCTACGAGCAGTACTTC
CASSECGRDGTYEQYF
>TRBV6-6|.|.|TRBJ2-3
TGTGCCAGCAACGTCCCAGGGGAAGTTACGCAGTATTTT
CASNVPGEVTQYF
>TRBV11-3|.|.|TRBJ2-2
TGTGCCAGCAGCCTGACGGGGAACGGGGAGCTGTTTTTT
CASSLTGNGELFF
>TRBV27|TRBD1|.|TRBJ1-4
TGTGCCAGCAGTTCTCACCCGGACAGGGGGCTTGAAGAAAAACTGTTTTTT
CASSSHPDRGLEEKLFF
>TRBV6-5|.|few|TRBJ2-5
TGTGCCAGTGGGCGGACCCAGTACTTC
CASGRTQYF
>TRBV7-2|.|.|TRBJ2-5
TGTGCCAGCAGCCCGTCAGGGGGAGGAGAGACCCAGTACTTC
CASSPSGGGETQYF
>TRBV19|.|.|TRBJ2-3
TGTGCCAGTAGTATATGGCGGGGCACAGATACGCAGTATTTT
CASSIWRGTDTQYF
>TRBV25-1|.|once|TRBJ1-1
TGTGCCAGCAGTGATAGGAACACTGAAGCTTTCTTT
CASSDRNTEAFF
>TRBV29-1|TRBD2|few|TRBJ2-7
TGCAGCGCTGGGGGGGACCCGACCTACGAGCAGTACTTC
CSAGGDPTYEQYF
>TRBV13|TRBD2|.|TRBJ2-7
TGTGCCAGCAGCCCGAAAAGGGAGCGGGAGGGCCCTACTAATTCCTACGAGCAGTACTTC
CASSPKREREGPTNSYEQYF
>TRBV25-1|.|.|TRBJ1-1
TGTGCCAGCCGCTCCTCCCGGGTACACACTGAAGCTTTCTTT
CASRSSRVHTEAFF
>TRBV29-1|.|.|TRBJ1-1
TGCAGCGTCGAGCGGCGGATGAACACTGAAGCTTTCTTT
CSVERRMNTEAFF
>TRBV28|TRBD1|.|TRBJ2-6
TGTGCCAGCAGTACCGGGACAGGGCACTCTGGGGCCAACGTCCTGACTTTC
CASSTGTGHSGANVLTF